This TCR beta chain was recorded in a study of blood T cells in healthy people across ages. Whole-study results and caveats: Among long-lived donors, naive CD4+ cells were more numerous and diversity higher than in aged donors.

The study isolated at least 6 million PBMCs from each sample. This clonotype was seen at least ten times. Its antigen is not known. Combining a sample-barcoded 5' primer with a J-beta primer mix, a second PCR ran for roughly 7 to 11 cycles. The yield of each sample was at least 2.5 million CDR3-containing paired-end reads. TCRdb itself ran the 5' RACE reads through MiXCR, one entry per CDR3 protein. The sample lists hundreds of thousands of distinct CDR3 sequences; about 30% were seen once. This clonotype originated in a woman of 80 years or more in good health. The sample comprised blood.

CDR3 sequence reads: CASTPDATDTQYF. The DNA for the CDR3 is TGTGCCAGCACTCCCGACGCCACAGATACGCAGTATTTT. The chain uses TRBV27 and TRBJ2-3; D is undetermined. The V and J ends lost 7 bases and 2 bases respectively, with 10 bases between them. CDR1 is MNHEY, CDR2 SMNVEV, per germline (reference sequence). This CDR3 spans 13 amino acids.